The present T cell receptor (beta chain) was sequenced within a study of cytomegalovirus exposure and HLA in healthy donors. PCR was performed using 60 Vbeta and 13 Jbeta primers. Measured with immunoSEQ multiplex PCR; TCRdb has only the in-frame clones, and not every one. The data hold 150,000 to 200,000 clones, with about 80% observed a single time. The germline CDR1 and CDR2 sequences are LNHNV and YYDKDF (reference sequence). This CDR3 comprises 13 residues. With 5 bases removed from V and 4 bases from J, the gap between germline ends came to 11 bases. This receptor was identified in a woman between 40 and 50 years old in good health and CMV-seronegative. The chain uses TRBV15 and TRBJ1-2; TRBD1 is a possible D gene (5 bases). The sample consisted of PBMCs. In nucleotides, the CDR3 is TGTGCCACCAGCGGGGGGGTGGGCTATGGCTACACCTTC. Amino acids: CATSGGVGYGYTF.